Listed here are 7 T cell receptor beta chains from one sample, sequenced in a study of cytotoxic CD8 clonotypes in ibrutinib-treated CLL (dated by TCRdb to about 2021). The time point tag for this specimen amounts to: more than 10 months on ibrutinib. Library generation was performed with the immunoSEQ multiplex PCR assay. Sourced from immuneACCESS, this table was stored by TCRdb with only in-frame sequences that have V and J called. A share of the clones is absent; for the studies checked, an unresolved V gene accounts for under half, and the remainder has no known explanation. The sample table records 80,000 to 95,000 clones; 70% to 80% of these occur just once. Jointly, the top ten make up approximately 5% of the sample. The specimen was PBMCs, collected after 12 months of ibrutinib treatment. Source of these receptors: a human donor with chronic lymphocytic leukemia.

The V call is TRBV6-5, the J call TRBJ2-7; 7 nucleotides line up with TRBD2. V gave up 7 bases and J gave up 6 bases; unmatched junction bases: 12. The CDR3 consists of 14 residues. CDR1 and CDR2 (germline): MNHEY, SVGAGI. The CDR3, as DNA: TGTGCCAGCACCCGGGGGAGGGCGGAGGGCGAGCAGTACTTC. This gives the protein CASTRGRAEGEQYF.

The chain carries TRBV11-2 and TRBJ2-1; D unclear. The CDR3 loop spans 13 amino acids. V was pared by 4 bases and J by 6 bases, with 10 bases between. Germline V lookup: CDR1 SGHAT, CDR2 FQNNGV. CDR3 bases: TGTGCCAGCAGCTCCGAATTAGTCAATGAGCAGTTCTTC. Translated, it gives CASSSELVNEQFF.

The chain recombines TRBV27 with TRBJ2-1, with D hard to call. The CDR3 runs to 11 residues. CDR1 is MNHEY, CDR2 SMNVEV, per germline (reference sequence). Trimming cost V 2 bases and J 7 bases, with 3 bases left between them. The CDR3 spells CASSLGNEQFF. CDR3 sequence (DNA): TGTGCCAGCAGTTTAGGGAATGAGCAGTTCTTC.

CDR3 nucleotide sequence: TGTGCCTGGCATAGGGGGGGGCTCTACAATGAGCAGTTCTTC. Translated: CAWHRGGLYNEQFF. This rearrangement joins TRBV30 to TRBJ2-1, with D perhaps TRBD2 (7 bases). Germline-derived CDR1 and CDR2 are GTSNPN and SVGIG (reference sequence). V was shortened by 5 bases and J by 3 bases, with 14 bases between the two germline ends. This CDR3 is 14 amino acids long.

This clone came up a few times. The DNA for the CDR3 is TGTGCCAGCTCACCACAGAACCAGGCGAACACCGGGGAGCTGTTTTTT. Amino acid sequence: CASSPQNQANTGELFF. The rearrangement joins TRBV18 to TRBJ2-2, with D uncertain. This CDR3 comprises 16 residues. Germline loops: CDR1 KGHSH, CDR2 LQKENI. Trimming left V 1 base short and J 0 bases short, with 9 bases between.

V is TRBV27 and J is TRBJ2-3; 7 bases align to TRBD2. The CDR3 spans 15 residues. With 8 bases clipped from V and 4 bases from J, the junction kept 12 bases outside the gene matches. Germline V gene data show CDR1 as MNHEY and CDR2 as SMNVEV (reference sequence). CDR3 sequence: CASHWGGSAADTQYF. The CDR3 region has the DNA TGTGCCAGCCACTGGGGCGGGAGTGCCGCAGATACGCAGTATTTT.

The chain has TRBV27 and TRBJ2-1, with 7 positions matching TRBD2. Trimming cost V 1 base and J 10 bases; bases outside gene matches: 4. Germline V gene lookup returns CDR1 MNHEY and CDR2 SMNVEV (reference sequence). CDR3 length equals 13 residues. CDR3 in DNA: TGTGCCAGCAGTTTATGGGGGGGTTCCGAGCAGTTCTTC. Residues: CASSLWGGSEQFF.